These 18 T cell receptor beta chains were sequenced from one sample in a study of healthy donors' naive CD4 and CD8 T cells. Each TCR library used around 500 ng of total RNA and a linear amplification protocol. TCRdb re-called the reads through MiXCR, storing one row per CDR3 protein. The sample lists about 180,000 distinct CDR3 sequences; 65% to 80% were seen once. The sequenced sample consisted of naive CD4+ and CD8+ T cells sorted from blood, pooled from several donors. These TCRs come from a pool of human donors in good health; the sample pools cells from several healthy donors.

The chain is built from TRBV19 and TRBJ2-7, with TRBD2 matching 7 bases. This CDR3 has 13 amino acids. Germline assignment: CDR1 LNHDA and CDR2 SQIVND (reference sequence). With V trimmed by 5 bases and J by 4 bases, 5 bases remained unmatched. CDR3 coding DNA: TGTGCCAGTAGTGCGGGAGTAGGTTACGAGCAGTACTTC. Encoded protein: CASSAGVGYEQYF.

In DNA, the CDR3 is TGTGCCAGCAGCTTAGGATGGCAGGGCGAGGAGCAGTACTTC. Its translation: CASSLGWQGEEQYF. V and J are TRBV11-2 and TRBJ2-7; a weak D match, TRBD1 (5 bases). Trimming cost V 1 base and J 7 bases, with 14 bases left between them. CDR1 is SGHAT and CDR2 is FQNNGV in the germline V gene. The CDR3 covers 14 residues.

The chain couples TRBV12-3 or TRBV12-4 to TRBJ2-3; D gene ambiguous. The V gene lost 6 bases and the J gene lost 6 bases, with 4 bases spanning the gap. The CDR3 is 10 amino acids. The CDR3 sequence is CASSEDTQYF. The DNA of the CDR3 is TGTGCCAGCAGCGAGGATACGCAGTATTTT.

V and J are TRBV5-1 and TRBJ1-2, with D unresolved. V was shortened by 2 bases and J by 7 bases, with 18 bases between the two germline ends. The CDR3 extends over 15 amino acids. CDR1 is SGHRS, CDR2 YFSETQ, per germline. DNA for the CDR3: TGCGCCAGCAGCTTCTCCGGGCCTTCGGGCGGTGGCTACACCTTC. Protein product: CASSFSGPSGGGYTF. Using reference TRBV5-1 and TRBJ1-2 for the parts outside the CDR3, the full variable domain is KAGVTQTPRYLIKTRGQQVTLSCSPISGHRSVSWYQQTPGQGLQFLFEYFSETQRNKGNFPGRFSGRQFSNSRSEMNVSTLELGDSALYLCASSFSGPSGGGYTFGSGTRLTVV.

This clonotype was counted a single time. The rearrangement uses TRBV14 and TRBJ2-6; the D is unclear. V gave up 3 bases and J gave up 3 bases, with 3 bases separating them. CDR1 is SGHDN, CDR2 FVKESK, per germline. The CDR3 loop spans 13 amino acids. CDR3 bases: TGTGCCAGCAGCCACGGTGGGGCCAACGTCCTGACTTTC. This sequence encodes CASSHGGANVLTF.

The chain uses TRBV11-2 and TRBJ1-1, with D possibly TRBD1 on 5 matching bases. This CDR3 is built from 15 residues. Trimming took 10 bases from V and 1 from J, leaving 19 bases between them. The V gene's germline CDR1 is SGHAT and CDR2 FQNNGV. The DNA of the CDR3 is TGTGCCACCCTAAAACCGGGGACGCAGAACACTGAAGCTTTCTTT. Residues: CATLKPGTQNTEAFF.

The chain joins TRBV29-1 to TRBJ2-7; TRBD2 matches 7 bases. The germline V gene has CDR1 SQVTM and CDR2 ANQGSEA. The junction had 5 bases not matched to a gene; V was cut back by 4 bases and J by 2 bases. The CDR3 is 13 residues long. In DNA form, the CDR3 reads TGCAGCGTTGCGGGAGGACCACCCTACGAGCAGTACTTC. Translated: CSVAGGPPYEQYF.

V gene TRBV13 combines with J gene TRBJ1-2; D gene ambiguous. V was shortened by 5 bases and J by 4 bases, with 11 bases between the two germline ends. The CDR3 covers 13 residues. Looked up from germline, CDR1 is PRHDT and CDR2 is FYEKMQ (reference sequence). CDR3 loop: CASSITDVYGYTF. CDR3 nucleotide sequence: TGTGCCAGCAGCATAACCGATGTCTATGGCTACACCTTC. Based on the CDR3 plus reference TRBV13 and TRBJ1-2, the full variable domain is AAGVIQSPRHLIKEKRETATLKCYPIPRHDTVYWYQQGPGQDPQFLISFYEKMQSDKGSIPDRFSAQQFSDYHSELNMSSLELGDSALYFCASSITDVYGYTFGSGTRLTVV.

V gene TRBV29-1 combines with J gene TRBJ2-3; D not certain. CDR1 is SQVTM and CDR2 is ANQGSEA in the germline V gene. Trimming left V 6 bases short and J 4 bases short, with 23 bases between. The CDR3 spans 16 residues. The CDR3 is CSVKEGLTPPADTQYF. CDR3 sequence (DNA): TGCAGCGTCAAAGAAGGCCTCACTCCCCCGGCAGATACGCAGTATTTT.

V usage is TRBV19 and J usage is TRBJ1-1; D gene uncertain. Per germline, CDR1 LNHDA and CDR2 SQIVND (reference sequence). The CDR3 spans 13 residues. Between the trimmed V and J ends, which lost 5 bases and 0 bases, there was a span of 7 bases. CDR3: CASSEEMNTEAFF. The CDR3 nucleotides are TGTGCCAGTAGTGAGGAAATGAACACTGAAGCTTTCTTT.

The rearrangement joins TRBV7-9 to TRBJ2-3; tentatively, D is TRBD1 (5 bases). Deletions cut 0 bases from V and 2 bases from J, with 12 bases between. There are 16 residues in the CDR3. Germline CDR1 SEHNR, CDR2 FQNEAQ (reference sequence). The CDR3 is CASSLAPGRLTDTQYF. DNA of the CDR3: TGTGCCAGCAGCTTAGCCCCAGGGCGACTCACAGATACGCAGTATTTT.

The chain's CDR3 is CASSHGQGVEQYF. Written as DNA, the CDR3 is TGTGCCAGCAGTCATGGACAGGGGGTTGAGCAGTACTTC. The chain links TRBV6-5 to TRBJ2-7; 10 nucleotides match TRBD1. The CDR3 consists of 13 residues. Germline CDR1 reads MNHEY; CDR2 reads SVGAGI. Losses at the gene ends were 5 bases for V and 7 bases for J; bases not matched to a gene: 5.

The gene calls are TRBV5-1 and TRBJ2-3; no definite D call. Germline V gene sequence: CDR1 SGHRS, CDR2 YFSETQ. The CDR3 is 13 residues long. V was pared by 2 bases and J by 4 bases, with 8 bases between. For the CDR3, the DNA is TGCGCCAGCAGCTTAGATGCGGCAGATACGCAGTATTTT. Its translation: CASSLDAADTQYF.

This clonotype was seen just once. The chain links TRBV11-2 to TRBJ2-3; 9 bases line up with TRBD1. The ends lost 5 bases at V and 2 bases at J; junction bases unmatched: 5. The CDR3 is 15 residues long. The germline V gene encodes CDR1 SGHAT and CDR2 FQNNGV. The CDR3 DNA is TGTGCCAGCAGCCCCCGGGACAGGGCCACAGATACGCAGTATTTT. Translated, it gives CASSPRDRATDTQYF.

This clonotype was seen a single time. The genes are TRBV27 and TRBJ1-2, with D perhaps TRBD1 (6 bases). Germline CDR1 reads MNHEY; CDR2 reads SMNVEV (reference sequence). The CDR3 totals 13 residues. Deletions cut 5 bases from V and 5 bases from J, with 12 bases between. CDR3 amino acids: CASSPPGVYGYTF. CDR3 coding DNA: TGTGCCAGCAGTCCTCCAGGGGTTTATGGCTACACCTTC.

The J gene is TRBJ2-1, the V gene TRBV30, with TRBD1 as a possible D gene (5 bases). The germline V gene has CDR1 GTSNPN and CDR2 SVGIG (reference sequence). Trimming took off 6 bases at V and 1 base at J, with 10 bases between the two ends. This CDR3 is built from 13 residues. The DNA of the CDR3 is TGTGCCTGTGACAGAGAATCCTACAATGAGCAGTTCTTC. Translated: CACDRESYNEQFF.

The chain couples TRBV19 to TRBJ1-2, with D hard to call. CDR1 LNHDA and CDR2 SQIVND come from the germline V gene (reference sequence). V dropped 0 bases and J dropped 7 bases, with 15 bases sitting between them. The CDR3 extends over 15 amino acids. CDR3: CASSIDRGSDFGYTF. The CDR3 DNA sequence: TGTGCCAGTAGTATAGACCGAGGGTCGGATTTTGGCTACACCTTC. Full variable domain (outside the CDR3, taken from reference TRBV19 and TRBJ1-2): DGGITQSPKYLFRKEGQNVTLSCEQNLNHDAMYWYRQDPGQGLRLIYYSQIVNDFQKGDIAEGYSVSREKKESFPLTVTSAQKNPTAFYLCASSIDRGSDFGYTFGSGTRLTVV.

The rearrangement joins TRBV29-1 to TRBJ1-2; D is possibly TRBD1 (6 bases). This CDR3 comprises 12 residues. V lost 6 bases, J lost 4 bases, and 12 bases lay in between. Germline-derived CDR1 and CDR2 are SQVTM and ANQGSEA. The CDR3 protein is CSVSDRSYGYTF. The CDR3 DNA reads as TGCAGCGTCAGTGACAGGAGCTATGGCTACACCTTC.